Shown below are 13 T cell receptor beta chains from a single sample sequenced in a study of blood T cell repertoires in COVID-19. Method: immunoSEQ multiplex PCR; TCRdb's copy keeps in-frame clones and lacks some. The sample shows 350,000 to 500,000 clones, about 88% of them seen only once. Material: PBMCs or T cells enriched from blood (not recorded which). Every receptor here comes from a woman in her late teens or twenties who had been exposed to COVID-19.

The chain recombines TRBV6-1 with TRBJ1-2; D gene unclear. The CDR3 has 13 amino acids. V shed 1 base and J shed 9 bases, with 12 bases lying between them. Germline V gene sequence: CDR1 MNHNS, CDR2 SASEGT. The CDR3 DNA sequence: TGTGCCAGCAGTGAAGAAGGAGGAGGTCGCTACACCTTC. This gives the protein CASSEEGGGRYTF.

The chain uses TRBV27 and TRBJ2-2, with 8 nucleotides matching TRBD1. The CDR3 contains 17 residues. With 4 bases clipped from V and 1 base from J, the junction kept 8 bases outside the gene matches. Germline-derived CDR1 and CDR2 are MNHEY and SMNVEV (reference sequence). In DNA form, the CDR3 reads TGTGCCAGCAGTTCGATATATGGGACAGGGAACACCGGGGAGCTGTTTTTT. Translating gives CASSSIYGTGNTGELFF.

The rearrangement links TRBV14 to TRBJ1-1, with D unclear. This CDR3 spans 15 amino acids. CDR1 and CDR2 from the germline V gene are SGHDN and FVKESK. V was trimmed by 4 bases and J by 0 bases, leaving 12 bases between them. The CDR3 protein is CASSRVNLMNTEAFF. In nucleotides, the CDR3 is TGTGCCAGCAGCCGAGTGAACTTAATGAACACTGAAGCTTTCTTT.

The chain couples TRBV28 to TRBJ1-1, with TRBD1 matching 8 bases. V was pared by 4 bases and J by 5 bases, with 18 bases of the junction left unmatched. The CDR3 contains 18 residues. Germline CDR1 is MDHEN and CDR2 is SYDVKM. CDR3 sequence reads: CASSYTPGQGGGKTEAFF. The CDR3 bases are TGTGCCAGCAGTTATACCCCAGGACAGGGAGGTGGAAAAACTGAAGCTTTCTTT.

CDR3 coding DNA: TGTGCCAGCAGCACCTCCGGACACGTACGCTACGAGCAGTACTTC. Translation: CASSTSGHVRYEQYF. The V gene is TRBV7-9, the J gene TRBJ2-7; tentatively, D is TRBD1 (5 bases). The CDR3 extends over 15 amino acids. Looked up from germline, CDR1 is SEHNR and CDR2 is FQNEAQ (reference sequence). With 5 bases removed from V and 3 bases from J, the gap between germline ends came to 17 bases.

J is TRBJ2-5 and V is TRBV5-1, with TRBD1 matching 7 bases. The CDR3 extends over 13 amino acids. The V segment lost 5 bases and the J segment 3 bases; nucleotides outside the gene matches: 4. The germline V gene encodes CDR1 SGHRS and CDR2 YFSETQ. The CDR3 protein is CASSRQGEETQYF. The DNA for the CDR3 is TGCGCCAGCAGTCGTCAGGGGGAAGAGACCCAGTACTTC.

This clone was detected only a few times. This chain links TRBV6-5 with TRBJ1-5; D is perhaps TRBD1 (6 bases). In germline, CDR1 is MNHEY, CDR2 SVGAGI. Between the trimmed V and J ends, which lost 7 bases and 7 bases, there was a span of 14 bases. CDR3 length: 13 amino acids. CDR3 DNA sequence: TGTGCCAGCACCGACAGGTTTAAACAGCCCCAGCATTTT. As protein: CASTDRFKQPQHF.

The rearrangement uses TRBV30 and TRBJ1-6; D is possibly TRBD1 (5 bases). This CDR3 is 15 amino acids long. The V gene lost 0 bases and the J gene lost 9 bases, with 15 bases spanning the gap. Germline CDR1 is GTSNPN and CDR2 is SVGIG (reference sequence). CDR3 bases: TGTGCCTGGAGTGTTGGGGGGACGGTCGGTTCACCCCTCCACTTT. Its translation: CAWSVGGTVGSPLHF.

The rearrangement uses TRBV27 and TRBJ1-5; TRBD1 aligns across 8 bases. CDR3 length equals 17 residues. The ends lost 5 bases at V and 3 bases at J; junction bases unmatched: 12. CDR1 and CDR2 (germline): MNHEY, SMNVEV (reference sequence). CDR3 coding DNA: TGTGCCAGCAGTAGCCTGACAGGGGTAGGAGCCAATCAGCCCCAGCATTTT. Translation: CASSSLTGVGANQPQHF.

The V and J genes are TRBV4-3 and TRBJ1-2; 7 positions match TRBD1. Per the germline V gene, CDR1 is LGHNA and CDR2 is YSLEER. Unmatched junction bases numbered 12, after V lost 6 bases and J lost 5 bases. There are 15 residues in the CDR3. The CDR3 DNA sequence: TGCGCCAGCAGAGATGAAGACAGGGACTCTTATGGCTACACCTTC. It yields the protein CASRDEDRDSYGYTF.

There are a few counts of this clone. J is TRBJ2-2 and V is TRBV10-1, with D tentatively TRBD2 (5 bases). Trimming took off 3 bases at V and 3 bases at J, with 8 bases between the two ends. The CDR3 length is 14 residues. CDR1 WNHNN and CDR2 SYGVQD come from the germline V gene (reference sequence). The CDR3 reads CASSEGGYTGELFF. As DNA, the CDR3 is TGCGCCAGCAGTGAAGGAGGTTACACCGGGGAGCTGTTTTTT.

The chain has TRBV6-1 and TRBJ1-3; maybe TRBD1 (6 bases). V shed 0 bases and J shed 3 bases, with 9 bases lying between them. This CDR3 has 15 amino acids. From germline, CDR1 is MNHNS and CDR2 SASEGT. DNA for the CDR3: TGTGCCAGCAGTGAAGCGCGGGGGCTTGGAAACACCATATATTTT. Its protein is CASSEARGLGNTIYF.

The chain carries TRBV4-2 and TRBJ1-4; D remains unclear. With 4 bases removed from V and 4 bases from J, the gap between germline ends came to 4 bases. CDR1 is LGHNA, CDR2 YNFKEQ, per germline. This CDR3 is 12 amino acids long. The CDR3 region is CASSPSNEKLFF. The CDR3 nucleotides read TGTGCCAGCAGCCCCAGTAATGAAAAACTGTTTTTT.